This T cell receptor beta chain was captured by sequencing in a study of blood T cell repertoires in COVID-19. Produced via immunoSEQ multiplex PCR; TCRdb's table is partial and in-frame only. This sample has 15,000 to 20,000 clones; approximately 85% occur once, and the top ten carry roughly 67%. CDR3 length: 15 residues. The germline CDR1 and CDR2 sequences are LNHDA and SQIVND (reference sequence). V gave up 5 bases and J gave up 5 bases; unmatched junction bases: 5. The sequence derives from an older man with acute or convalescent COVID-19. V gene TRBV19 combines with J gene TRBJ2-5; 13 bases align to TRBD2. Sequencing was done on a sample of peripheral blood. CDR3 DNA sequence: TGTGCCAGTAGTCTTCAGACTAGCGGGGGGGAGACCCAGTACTTC. Translating it yields CASSLQTSGGETQYF.